The present T cell receptor (beta chain) was sequenced within a study of blood T cell repertoires in COVID-19. About the research overall: Italy, Spain and the United States were the sources of the convalescent and acute COVID-19 samples. From T cells, B-cell-depleted T cells, or PBMCs came the material, which was cDNA or gDNA.

Study processing details: Reference gene primers were amplified, and this amplification served to estimate nucleated cell counts. The method was immunoSEQ multiplex PCR; TCRdb's version includes in-frame clones alone and lacks a portion of them. The D gene and trimming were derived from the DNA, and the V and J assignments and clone size from that table. The sample consists of under 45,000 clones, just over 85% of them appearing once. The CDR3 extends over 18 amino acids. CDR1 is MNHEY and CDR2 is SMNVEV in the germline V gene (reference sequence). V lost 3 bases and J lost 5, with 20 bases in between.

Sequencing input: peripheral blood. The gene calls are TRBV27 and TRBJ1-6, with TRBD1 as a possible D gene (5 bases). This receptor was identified in a man aged 35-49 years with active COVID-19. The CDR3 is CASSFRQGDRINNSPLHF. The DNA of the CDR3 is TGTGCCAGCAGTTTCAGGCAGGGTGATCGGATTAATAATTCACCCCTCCACTTT.